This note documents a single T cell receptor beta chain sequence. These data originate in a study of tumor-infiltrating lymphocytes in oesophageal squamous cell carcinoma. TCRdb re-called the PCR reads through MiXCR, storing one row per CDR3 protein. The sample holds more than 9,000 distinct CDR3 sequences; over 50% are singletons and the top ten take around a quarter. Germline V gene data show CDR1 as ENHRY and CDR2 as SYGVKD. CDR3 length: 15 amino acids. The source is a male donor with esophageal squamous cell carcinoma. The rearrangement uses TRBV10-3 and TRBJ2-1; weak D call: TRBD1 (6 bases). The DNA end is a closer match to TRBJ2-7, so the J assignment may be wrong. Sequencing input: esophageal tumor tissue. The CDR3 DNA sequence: TGTGCCATCAGCTCAGGCTGGACAGCCTTCAATGAGCAGTACTTC. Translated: CAISSGWTAFNEQYF.